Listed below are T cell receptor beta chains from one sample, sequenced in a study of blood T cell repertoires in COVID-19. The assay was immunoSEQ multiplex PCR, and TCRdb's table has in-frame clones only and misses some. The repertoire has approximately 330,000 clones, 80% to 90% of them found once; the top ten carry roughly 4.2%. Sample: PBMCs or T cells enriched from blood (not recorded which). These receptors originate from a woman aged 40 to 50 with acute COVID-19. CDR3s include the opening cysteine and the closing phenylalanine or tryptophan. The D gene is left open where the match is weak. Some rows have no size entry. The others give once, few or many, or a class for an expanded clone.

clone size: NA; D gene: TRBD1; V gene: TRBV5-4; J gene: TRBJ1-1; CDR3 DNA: TGTGCCAGCAGCGTCGACAGGGACCACACTGAAGCTTTCTTT; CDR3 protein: CASSVDRDHTEAFF
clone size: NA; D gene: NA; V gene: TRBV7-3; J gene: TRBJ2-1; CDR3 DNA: TGTGCCAGCAGCTTACAGGGCCATGAGCAGTTCTTC; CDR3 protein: CASSLQGHEQFF
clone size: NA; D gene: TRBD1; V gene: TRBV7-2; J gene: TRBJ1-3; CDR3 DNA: TGTGCCAGCAGCTTAGTAGGTCGGGGACAGGGTTACAACACCATATATTTT; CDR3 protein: CASSLVGRGQGYNTIYF
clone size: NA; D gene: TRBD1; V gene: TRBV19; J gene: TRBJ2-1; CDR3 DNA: TGTGCCAGTAGCGGCCAGGACAGGAGATACAATGAGCAGTTCTTC; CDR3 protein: CASSGQDRRYNEQFF
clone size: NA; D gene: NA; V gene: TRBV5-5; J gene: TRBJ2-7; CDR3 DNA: TGTGCCAGCAGCTTTCGGGGATCAGACGAGCAGTACTTC; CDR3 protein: CASSFRGSDEQYF
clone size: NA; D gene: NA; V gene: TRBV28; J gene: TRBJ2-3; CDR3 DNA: TGTGCCAGCAGTGAGACCGGGATAGACACAGATACGCAGTATTTT; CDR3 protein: CASSETGIDTDTQYF
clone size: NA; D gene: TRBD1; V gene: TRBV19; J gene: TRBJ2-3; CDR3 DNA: TGTGCCAGTAGTACGGGACAGACTCGGGTCACAGATACGCAGTATTTT; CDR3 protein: CASSTGQTRVTDTQYF
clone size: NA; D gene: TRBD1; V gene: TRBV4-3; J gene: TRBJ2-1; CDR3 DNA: TGCGCCAGCAGCCAGTCCGGGACAGGGGTCTACAATGAGCAGTTCTTC; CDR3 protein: CASSQSGTGVYNEQFF
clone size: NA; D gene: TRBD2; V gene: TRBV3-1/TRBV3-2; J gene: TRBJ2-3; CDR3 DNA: TGTGCCAGCAGCCAAGATTCGACGGGAGGATCAGATACGCAGTATTTT; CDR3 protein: CASSQDSTGGSDTQYF
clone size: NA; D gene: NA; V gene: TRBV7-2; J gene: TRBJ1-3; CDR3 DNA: TGTGCCAGCAGCGTAACGGGAGGAAACACCATATATTTT; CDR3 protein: CASSVTGGNTIYF
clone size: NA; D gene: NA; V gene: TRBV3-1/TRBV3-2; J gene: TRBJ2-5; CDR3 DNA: TGTGCCAGCAGCCCTGCAGGGGACGCTATGGAGACCCAGTACTTC; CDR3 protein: CASSPAGDAMETQYF
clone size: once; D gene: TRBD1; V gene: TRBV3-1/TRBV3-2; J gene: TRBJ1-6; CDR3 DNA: TGTGCCAGCAGGACAGGGGGAAAATCACCCCTCCACTTT; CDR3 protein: CASRTGGKSPLHF
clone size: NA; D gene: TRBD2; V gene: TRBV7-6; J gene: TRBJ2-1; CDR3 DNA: TGTGCCAGCAGCTTAACTAGCGGAAAGCTCTACAATGAGCAGTTCTTC; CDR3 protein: CASSLTSGKLYNEQFF
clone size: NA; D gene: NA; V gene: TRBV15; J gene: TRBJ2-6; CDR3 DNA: TGTGCCACGAAACAGGACTCTGGGGCCAACGTCCTGACTTTC; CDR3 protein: CATKQDSGANVLTF
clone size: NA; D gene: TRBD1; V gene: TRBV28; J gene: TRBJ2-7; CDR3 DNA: TGTGCCAGCAGCCTAGACAGGGGGCTACGCTCCTACGAGCAGTACTTC; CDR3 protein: CASSLDRGLRSYEQYF
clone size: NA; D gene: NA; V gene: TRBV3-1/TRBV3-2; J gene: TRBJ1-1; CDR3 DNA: TGTGCCAGCAGCCATGGACTTTCGAGCGTCGCTTTCTTT; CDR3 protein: CASSHGLSSVAFF
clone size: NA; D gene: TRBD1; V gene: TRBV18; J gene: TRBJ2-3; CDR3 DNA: TGTGCCAGCTCACCAACCCCGGGACAGGGGGAAGGTCTCAGGGCAGATACGCAGTATTTT; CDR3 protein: CASSPTPGQGEGLRADTQYF
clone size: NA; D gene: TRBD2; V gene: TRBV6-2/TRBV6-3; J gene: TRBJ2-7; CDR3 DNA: TGTGCCAGCAGTTCCGAGCGGGGAGCCATGGTTTACTACGAGCAGTACTTC; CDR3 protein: CASSSERGAMVYYEQYF
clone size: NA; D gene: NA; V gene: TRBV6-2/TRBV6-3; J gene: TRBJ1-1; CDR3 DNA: TGTGCCAGCAGTTACGGAGACAGTAGACTGAACACTGAAGCTTTCTTT; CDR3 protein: CASSYGDSRLNTEAFF
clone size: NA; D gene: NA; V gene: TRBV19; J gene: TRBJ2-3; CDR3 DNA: TGTGCCAGTAGTATAGTAGTACAGGGCCTCAGGGATACGCAGTATTTT; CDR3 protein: CASSIVVQGLRDTQYF
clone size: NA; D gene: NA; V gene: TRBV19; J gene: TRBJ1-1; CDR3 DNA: TGTGCCAGTAGTAACTCTCGAGAAACTGAAGCTTTCTTT; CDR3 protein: CASSNSRETEAFF
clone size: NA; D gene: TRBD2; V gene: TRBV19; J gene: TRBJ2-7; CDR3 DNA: TGTGCCAGTAGTCAGACTAGCGGGAGTTCCGAGCAGTACTTC; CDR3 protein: CASSQTSGSSEQYF
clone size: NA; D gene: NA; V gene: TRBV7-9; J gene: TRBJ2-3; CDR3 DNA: TGTGCCAGCAGCTTCTCGGGTAACACAGATACGCAGTATTTT; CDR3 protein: CASSFSGNTDTQYF
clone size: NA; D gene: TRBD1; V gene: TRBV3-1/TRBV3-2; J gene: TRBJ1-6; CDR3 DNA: TGTGCCAGCAGCCAAGACAGGACGGTACCCACAGGGGTCCACTTT; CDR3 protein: CASSQDRTVPTGVHF
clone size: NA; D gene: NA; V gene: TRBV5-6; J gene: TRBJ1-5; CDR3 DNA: TGTGCCAGCAGCCATTACAGGGTTACCCAGCCCCAGCATTTT; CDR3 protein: CASSHYRVTQPQHF
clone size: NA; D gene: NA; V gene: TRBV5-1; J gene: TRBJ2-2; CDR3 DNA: TGCGCCAGCAGCTTGTCGGCTCTGGGCGCGCCGTCGTCCGGGGAGCTGTTTTTT; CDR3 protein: CASSLSALGAPSSGELFF
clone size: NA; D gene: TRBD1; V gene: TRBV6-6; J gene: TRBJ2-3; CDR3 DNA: TGTGCCAGCAGACCAGGACAGGTCCCCACAGATACGCAGTATTTT; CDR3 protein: CASRPGQVPTDTQYF
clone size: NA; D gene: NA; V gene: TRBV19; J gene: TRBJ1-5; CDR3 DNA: TGTGCCAGTAGTTCCCGAAATGAGGGTAGCAATCAGCCCCAGCATTTT; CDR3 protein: CASSSRNEGSNQPQHF
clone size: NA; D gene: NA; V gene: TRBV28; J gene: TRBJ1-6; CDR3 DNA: TGTGCCAGCAGTTTCGGGACACCCCTCCACTTT; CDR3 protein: CASSFGTPLHF
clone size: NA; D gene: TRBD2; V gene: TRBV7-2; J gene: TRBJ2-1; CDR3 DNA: TGTGCCAGCAGCTCACTAGCGCCCACTATCTACAATGAGCAGTTCTTC; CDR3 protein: CASSSLAPTIYNEQFF
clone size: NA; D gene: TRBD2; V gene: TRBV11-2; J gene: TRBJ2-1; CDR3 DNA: TGTGCCAGCAGCTCCACTAGCGGGGGGATGATTGAGCAGTTCTTC; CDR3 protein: CASSSTSGGMIEQFF
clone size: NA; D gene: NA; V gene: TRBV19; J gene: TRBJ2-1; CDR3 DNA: TGTGCCAGTAGTATGGTGTACTTTTACAATGAGCAGTTCTTC; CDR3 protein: CASSMVYFYNEQFF
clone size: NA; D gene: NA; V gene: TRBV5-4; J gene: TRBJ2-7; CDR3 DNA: TGTGCCAGCAGCTTGGGACGGGGGGAGCAGTACTTC; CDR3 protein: CASSLGRGEQYF
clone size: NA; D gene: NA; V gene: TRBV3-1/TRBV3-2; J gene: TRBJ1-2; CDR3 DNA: TGTGCCAGCAGCCAAGAGGCGGAGTATGGCTACACCTTC; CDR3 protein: CASSQEAEYGYTF
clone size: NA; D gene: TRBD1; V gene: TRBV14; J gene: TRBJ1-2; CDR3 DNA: TGTGCCAGCAGCTGGGGACAGGGCTATGGCTACACCTTC; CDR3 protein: CASSWGQGYGYTF
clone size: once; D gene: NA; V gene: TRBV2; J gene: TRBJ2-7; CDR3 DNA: TGTGCCAGCCGCTTAGAGAGGCTCCTAAGCCACGAGCAGTACTTC; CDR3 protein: CASRLERLLSHEQYF
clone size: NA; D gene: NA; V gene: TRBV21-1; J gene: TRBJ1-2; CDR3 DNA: TGTGCCAGCAGCAGGGTGGAAGGGGTCTATGGCTACACCTTC; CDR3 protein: CASSRVEGVYGYTF
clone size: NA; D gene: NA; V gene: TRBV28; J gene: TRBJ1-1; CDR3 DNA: TGTGCCAGCAGTTTATCCCAACTCCGAGGGTCGGGCACTGAAGCTTTCTTT; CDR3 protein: CASSLSQLRGSGTEAFF
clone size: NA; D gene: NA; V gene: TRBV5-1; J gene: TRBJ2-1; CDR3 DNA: TGCGCCAGCAGCTTGGACACCCCAAACTACAATGAGCAGTTCTTC; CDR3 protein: CASSLDTPNYNEQFF
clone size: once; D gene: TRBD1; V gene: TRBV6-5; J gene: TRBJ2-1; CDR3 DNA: TGTGCCAGCAGCTCAGGGGACAGAGGGCAGTTCTTC; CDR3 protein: CASSSGDRGQFF
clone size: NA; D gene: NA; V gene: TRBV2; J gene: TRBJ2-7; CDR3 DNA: TGTGCCAGCAGTGAACAGAGTTGGAGTTACGAGCAGTACTTC; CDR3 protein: CASSEQSWSYEQYF
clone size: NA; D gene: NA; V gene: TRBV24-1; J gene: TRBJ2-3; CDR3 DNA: TGTGCCACTAAAGGCGGCCTTAGCACAGATACGCAGTATTTT; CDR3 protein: CATKGGLSTDTQYF
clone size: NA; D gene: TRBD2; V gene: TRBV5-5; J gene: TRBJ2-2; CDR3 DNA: TGTGCCAGCAGCTTAAGACTAGCGGGAGTGGAGACCGGGGAGCTGTTTTTT; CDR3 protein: CASSLRLAGVETGELFF
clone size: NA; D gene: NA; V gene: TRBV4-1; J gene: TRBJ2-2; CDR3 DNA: TGCGCCAGCAGCCAAGAGGCAGCGGCAGCCAACACCGGGGAGCTGTTTTTT; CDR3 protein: CASSQEAAAANTGELFF